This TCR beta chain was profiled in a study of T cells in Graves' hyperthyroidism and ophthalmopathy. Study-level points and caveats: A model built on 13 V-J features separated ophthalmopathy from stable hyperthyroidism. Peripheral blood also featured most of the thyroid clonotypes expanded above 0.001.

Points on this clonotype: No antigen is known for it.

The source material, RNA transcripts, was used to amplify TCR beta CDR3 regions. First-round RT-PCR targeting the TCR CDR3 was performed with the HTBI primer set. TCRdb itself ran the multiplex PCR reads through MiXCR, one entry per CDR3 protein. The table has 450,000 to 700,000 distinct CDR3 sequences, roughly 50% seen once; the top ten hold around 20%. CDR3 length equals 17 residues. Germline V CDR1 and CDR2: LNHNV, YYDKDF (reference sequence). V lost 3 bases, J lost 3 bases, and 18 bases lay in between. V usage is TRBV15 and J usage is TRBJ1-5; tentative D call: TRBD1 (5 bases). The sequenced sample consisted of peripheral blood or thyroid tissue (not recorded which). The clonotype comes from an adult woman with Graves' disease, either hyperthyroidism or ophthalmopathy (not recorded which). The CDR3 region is CATSSWGLMEVNQPQHF. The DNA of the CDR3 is TGTGCCACCAGCAGCTGGGGACTGATGGAGGTCAATCAGCCCCAGCATTTT.